This entry is about one TCR beta chain. The length of the CDR3 is 13 residues. V shed 7 bases and J shed 1 base, with 13 bases lying between them. Germline V gene data show CDR1 as SQVTM and CDR2 as ANQGSEA. The data are from a study of T-cell memory formation after mild COVID-19. One entry per CDR3 protein results from TCRdb running MiXCR on the 5' RACE reads. The sample records 120,000 or so distinct CDR3 sequences, 16% being singletons. The chain carries TRBV29-1 and TRBJ1-1; perhaps TRBD1 as D (5 bases). Sequencing input: PBMCs or a T cell subset sorted from them (not recorded which). The TCR sequence derives from an adult woman who had mild COVID-19 (a few samples of this study predate the infection). Cell type and time point are not known. The CDR3 DNA is TGCAGCGCTACCTCGCAGGGGAACACTGAAGCTTTCTTT. This sequence encodes CSATSQGNTEAFF. Full variable domain (missing parts from reference TRBV29-1 and TRBJ1-1): SAVISQKPSRDICQRGTSLTIQCQVDSQVTMMFWYRQQPGQSLTLIATANQGSEATYESGFVIDKFPISRPNLTFSTLTVSNMSPEDSSIYLCSATSQGNTEAFFGQGTRLTVV.